This is a list of T cell receptor beta chains from one sample in a study of cytomegalovirus exposure and HLA in healthy donors. This table comes from immunoSEQ multiplex PCR, and its TCRdb copy is limited to in-frame clones, with some not included. The sample has nearly 200,000 clones; 75% to 85% are singletons. Sequenced: PBMCs. The receptors were gathered from a woman aged 45-65 years in good health and CMV-seropositive. The CDR3 runs from the conserved cysteine through the conserved F or W.

>15|TRBJ1-6|TRBV5-6
CASSLGQGRNSPLHF
>14|TRBJ1-1|TRBV2
CASKKQGTNTEAFF
>14|TRBJ1-4|TRBV28
CASSSRGLREKLFF
>14|TRBJ2-7|TRBV28
CASNFQGALNEQYF
>18|TRBJ2-7|TRBV7-8
CASSRTLSSSGQAGEQYF
>15|TRBJ1-1|TRBV18
CASSPLRTEGTEAFF
>16|TRBJ2-2|TRBV4-1
CASSQGAAPRTGELFF
>15|TRBJ2-1|TRBV19
CASSIARTSRNEQFF
>17|TRBJ2-1|TRBV28
CASSLGLAGGPYNEQFF
>17|TRBJ1-5|TRBV28
CASSLWRLGGSNQPQHF
>17|TRBJ1-2|TRBV4-3
CASSQAGTGQGWYGYTF
>17|TRBJ2-3|TRBV4-1
CASSQDLGQRYTDTQYF
>17|TRBJ1-5|TRBV19
CASSNLVGGSGNQPQHF